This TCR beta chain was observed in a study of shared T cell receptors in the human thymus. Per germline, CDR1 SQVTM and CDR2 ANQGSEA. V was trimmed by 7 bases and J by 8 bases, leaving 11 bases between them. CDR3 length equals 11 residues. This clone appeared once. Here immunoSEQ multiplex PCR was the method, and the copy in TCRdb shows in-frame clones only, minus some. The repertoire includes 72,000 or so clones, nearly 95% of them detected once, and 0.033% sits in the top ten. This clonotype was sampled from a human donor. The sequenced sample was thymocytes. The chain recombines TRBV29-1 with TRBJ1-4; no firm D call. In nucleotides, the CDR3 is TGCAGCGCTCGACGAGGGGAAAAACTGTTTTTT. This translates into CSARRGEKLFF. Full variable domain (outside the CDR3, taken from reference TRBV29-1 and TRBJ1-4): SAVISQKPSRDICQRGTSLTIQCQVDSQVTMMFWYRQQPGQSLTLIATANQGSEATYESGFVIDKFPISRPNLTFSTLTVSNMSPEDSSIYLCSARRGEKLFFGSGTQLSVL.